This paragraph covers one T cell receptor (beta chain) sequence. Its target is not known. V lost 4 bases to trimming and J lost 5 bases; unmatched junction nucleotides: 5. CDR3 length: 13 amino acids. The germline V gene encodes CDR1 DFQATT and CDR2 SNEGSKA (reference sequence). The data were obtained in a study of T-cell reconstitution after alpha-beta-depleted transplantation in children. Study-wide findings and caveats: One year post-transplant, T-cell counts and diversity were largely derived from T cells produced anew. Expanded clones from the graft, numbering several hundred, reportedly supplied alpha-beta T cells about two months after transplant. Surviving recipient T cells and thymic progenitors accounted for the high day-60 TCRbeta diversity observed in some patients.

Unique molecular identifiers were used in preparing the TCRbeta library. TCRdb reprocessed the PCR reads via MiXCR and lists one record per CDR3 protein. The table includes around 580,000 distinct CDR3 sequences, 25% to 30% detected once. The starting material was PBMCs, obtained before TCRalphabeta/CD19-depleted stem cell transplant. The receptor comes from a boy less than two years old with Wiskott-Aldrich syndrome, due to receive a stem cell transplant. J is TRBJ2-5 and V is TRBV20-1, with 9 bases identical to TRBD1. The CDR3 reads CSANRGRGETQYF. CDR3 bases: TGCAGTGCTAACAGGGGGCGCGGGGAGACCCAGTACTTC.